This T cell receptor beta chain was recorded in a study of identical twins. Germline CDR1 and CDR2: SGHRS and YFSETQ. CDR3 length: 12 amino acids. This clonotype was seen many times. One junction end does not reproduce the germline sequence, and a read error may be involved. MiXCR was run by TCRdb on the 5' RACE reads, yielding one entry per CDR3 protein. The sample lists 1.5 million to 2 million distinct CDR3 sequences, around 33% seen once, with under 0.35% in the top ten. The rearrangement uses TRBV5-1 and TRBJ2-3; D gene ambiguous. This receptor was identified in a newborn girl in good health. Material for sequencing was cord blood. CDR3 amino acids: CASSLVLDTQYF. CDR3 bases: TGTGCCAGCAGCTTAGTTTTAGATACGCAGTATTTT.